Below, 25 T cell receptor beta chains from the same sample are listed, as sequenced in a study of blood T cell repertoires in COVID-19 (TCRdb year 2020). Receptor libraries were prepared by the immunoSEQ multiplex PCR assay. TCRdb's version of the immuneACCESS table is confined to in-frame rearrangements and falls short of the full clone set. An unresolved V gene accounts for under half of the shortfall where checked; the remainder is of unknown origin. Across this sample there are approximately 350,000 clones, with roughly nine tenths seen only once. The ten most abundant clones make up around 1% of the sample. Material for sequencing was PBMCs or T cells enriched from blood (not recorded which). These receptors were obtained from a man aged 18 to 35 who had recovered from COVID-19.

The V gene is TRBV12-3 or TRBV12-4, the J gene TRBJ1-5; D is ambiguous. This CDR3 is built from 13 residues. V lost 8 bases and J lost 4, with 12 bases in between. The CDR3 nucleotides read TGTGCCAGCGTAAGTGTTGCGAATCAGCCCCAGCATTTT. Its protein is CASVSVANQPQHF.

The gene calls are TRBV3-1 (or the pseudogene TRBV3-2) and TRBJ1-6, with D possibly matching TRBD1 (6 bases). The V gene lost 4 bases and the J gene lost 10 bases, with 14 bases spanning the gap. Germline V CDR1 and CDR2: LGHDT, YNNKEL (reference sequence). The CDR3 extends over 14 amino acids. CDR3 sequence (DNA): TGTGCCAGCAGCCCGCGCCTGGGGGCGTCACCCCTCCACTTT. It codes for CASSPRLGASPLHF.

The chain couples TRBV4-2 to TRBJ1-2; D not resolved. Looked up from germline, CDR1 is LGHNA and CDR2 is YNFKEQ. The CDR3 has 14 amino acids. V was cut by 0 bases and J by 4 bases, with 9 bases left in between. Here the CDR3 reads CASSQDNGVYGYTF. CDR3 coding DNA: TGTGCCAGCAGCCAAGATAATGGAGTCTATGGCTACACCTTC.

The V and J genes are TRBV24-1 and TRBJ2-1, with 9 bases lining up with TRBD1. Germline loops: CDR1 KGHDR, CDR2 SFDVKD. The length of the CDR3 is 16 residues. The junction had 7 bases not matched to a gene; V was cut back by 3 bases and J by 5 bases. CDR3 region: CATSDQQGARHNEQFF. The CDR3 nucleotides are TGTGCCACCAGTGATCAACAGGGGGCGCGCCACAATGAGCAGTTCTTC.

The chain recombines TRBV28 with TRBJ1-4; D is perhaps TRBD1 (5 bases). V was pared by 3 bases and J by 5 bases, with 13 bases between. This CDR3 has 15 residues. The germline CDR1 and CDR2 sequences are MDHEN and SYDVKM. This CDR3 is CASSFFGGVNEKLFF. CDR3 DNA: TGTGCCAGCAGTTTCTTTGGGGGGGTAAATGAAAAACTGTTTTTT.

The chain employs TRBV6-6 and TRBJ2-3; no clear D. Trimming took 7 bases from V and 5 from J, leaving 10 bases between them. The CDR3 spans 12 residues. CDR1 is MNHNY, CDR2 SVGAGI, per germline (reference sequence). The DNA of the CDR3 is TGTGCCAGCACTCTAAGAATAGATACGCAGTATTTT. Encoded protein: CASTLRIDTQYF.

This clone was counted once. The chain couples TRBV29-1 to TRBJ2-7; 10 bases map to TRBD1. This CDR3 comprises 14 residues. CDR1 SQVTM and CDR2 ANQGSEA come from the germline V gene. V lost 7 bases to trimming and J lost 4 bases; unmatched junction nucleotides: 10. The CDR3 sequence is CSAAPGTGVYEQYF. Here the CDR3 DNA reads TGCAGCGCCGCCCCGGGGACAGGGGTGTACGAGCAGTACTTC.

This chain connects TRBV19 to TRBJ2-1, with 10 bases identical to TRBD1. Germline CDR1 reads LNHDA; CDR2 reads SQIVND (reference sequence). The CDR3 is 15 residues long. J was trimmed by 7 bases and V by 3 bases; bases with no gene match: 6. CDR3: CASSIRKDRGNEQFF. The CDR3 DNA sequence: TGTGCCAGTAGTATCCGGAAGGACAGGGGGAATGAGCAGTTCTTC. Together with reference TRBV19 and TRBJ2-1, the CDR3 gives the full variable domain: DGGITQSPKYLFRKEGQNVTLSCEQNLNHDAMYWYRQDPGQGLRLIYYSQIVNDFQKGDIAEGYSVSREKKESFPLTVTSAQKNPTAFYLCASSIRKDRGNEQFFGPGTRLTVL.

The chain has TRBV9 and TRBJ2-7; 7 bases match TRBD1. Losses at the gene ends were 4 bases for V and 5 bases for J; bases not matched to a gene: 6. The CDR3 contains 13 residues. Looked up from germline, CDR1 is SGDLS and CDR2 is YYNGEE. The CDR3 coding sequence is TGTGCCAGCAGCTCCCGGACAGGAAACGAGCAGTACTTC. It specifies CASSSRTGNEQYF.

This rearrangement joins TRBV6-5 to TRBJ2-1, with 9 bases fitting TRBD2. The CDR3 is made up of 15 amino acids. The trim removed 9 bases at V and 6 bases at J, leaving 12 bases unmatched. Germline V gives CDR1 MNHEY, CDR2 SVGAGI. The CDR3 here is CASLARPSGTNEQFF. The CDR3 coding sequence is TGTGCCAGTTTGGCTAGGCCTAGCGGGACCAATGAGCAGTTCTTC.

This chain joins TRBV6-5 and TRBJ2-1; TRBD1 might be the D (6 bases). The CDR3 extends over 15 amino acids. Germline CDR1 and CDR2: MNHEY and SVGAGI. The V end was cut by 10 bases, the J end by 4 bases, with 20 bases between. CDR3 DNA sequence: TGTGCCACCTCTTTAAGGGGGTCTGGTTACAATGAGCAGTTCTTC. Its protein product is CATSLRGSGYNEQFF.

In DNA form, the CDR3 reads TGCGCCAGCAGCTTGAGTTGGAGGACGAACACCGGGGAGCTGTTTTTT. Protein: CASSLSWRTNTGELFF. V usage is TRBV5-1 and J usage is TRBJ2-2; a weak D match, TRBD2 (5 bases). The length of the CDR3 is 16 residues. Trimming removed 1 base from V and 0 bases from J, with 10 bases in between. CDR1 is SGHRS and CDR2 is YFSETQ in the germline V gene.

This chain joins TRBV11-2 and TRBJ1-1; 7 bases line up with TRBD1. The CDR3 sequence is 14 residues long. Germline lookup yields CDR1 SGHAT and CDR2 FQNNGV. The V segment lost 3 bases and the J segment 3 bases; nucleotides outside the gene matches: 4. CDR3 bases: TGTGCCAGCAGCTTTCTTCAGGGGGACACTGAAGCTTTCTTT. Protein sequence: CASSFLQGDTEAFF.

The rearrangement joins TRBV9 to TRBJ2-7, with D maybe TRBD2 (7 bases). The CDR3 spans 14 residues. Per the germline V gene, CDR1 is SGDLS and CDR2 is YYNGEE. V was cut by 3 bases and J by 3 bases, with 13 bases left in between. The CDR3 here is CASSGRRGHYEQYF. CDR3 nucleotide sequence: TGTGCCAGCAGCGGCCGGCGGGGGCACTACGAGCAGTACTTC.

The V call is TRBV15, the J call TRBJ2-1, with 14 positions matching TRBD2. The CDR3 sequence is 17 residues long. Germline assignment: CDR1 LNHNV and CDR2 YYDKDF (reference sequence). V lost 8 bases to trimming and J lost 0 bases; unmatched junction nucleotides: 6. This chain's CDR3 is CATRTSGGKSSYNEQFF. DNA for the CDR3: TGTGCCACCCGGACTAGCGGGGGGAAAAGCTCCTACAATGAGCAGTTCTTC.

V gene TRBV3-1 (or the pseudogene TRBV3-2) combines with J gene TRBJ1-1; D ambiguous. Per the germline V gene, CDR1 is LGHDT and CDR2 is YNNKEL (reference sequence). The CDR3 length is 15 residues. Trimming took off 1 base at V and 5 bases at J, with 14 bases between the two ends. This CDR3 reads CASSQAISFGTEAFF. In DNA, the CDR3 is TGTGCCAGCAGCCAAGCCATTTCTTTCGGGACTGAAGCTTTCTTT.

J is TRBJ1-4 and V is TRBV7-9; TRBD1 is a possible D gene (6 bases). CDR3 size: 15 residues. V gave up 6 bases and J gave up 2 bases, with 13 bases separating them. The germline V gene encodes CDR1 SEHNR and CDR2 FQNEAQ (reference sequence). The CDR3, as DNA: TGTGCCAGCAGTTCCACACAGGGCACTAATGAAAAACTGTTTTTT. This sequence encodes CASSSTQGTNEKLFF.

This clone was recorded a few times. CDR3: CASRQGFSEQFF. The CDR3 region has the DNA TGTGCCAGCCGACAGGGTTTTTCTGAGCAGTTCTTC. The chain is built from TRBV6-5 and TRBJ2-1; 7 bases agree with TRBD1. The junction had 7 bases not matched to a gene; V was cut back by 8 bases and J by 9 bases. Germline CDR1 and CDR2: MNHEY and SVGAGI. This CDR3 is 12 amino acids long.

The V and J genes are TRBV28 and TRBJ1-2; D possibly corresponds to TRBD1 (6 bases). Germline V gives CDR1 MDHEN, CDR2 SYDVKM. V was cut by 2 bases and J by 3 bases, with 10 bases left in between. The CDR3 sequence is 14 residues long. The CDR3 DNA sequence: TGTGCCAGCAGTTTACCCGGACAGTACTATGGCTACACCTTC. Protein sequence: CASSLPGQYYGYTF.

The chain carries TRBV5-4 and TRBJ2-2; 10 nucleotides line up with TRBD2. Unmatched junction bases numbered 8, after V lost 0 bases and J lost 6 bases. This CDR3 contains 17 residues. Germline V CDR1 and CDR2: SGHNT, YYREEE (reference sequence). The CDR3 region is CASSLGQRGGPAGELFF. CDR3 nucleotide sequence: TGTGCCAGCAGCTTGGGCCAGCGGGGGGGCCCCGCCGGGGAGCTGTTTTTT.

V usage is TRBV10-3 and J usage is TRBJ1-1, with unresolved D. Germline loops: CDR1 ENHRY, CDR2 SYGVKD. CDR3 length: 14 amino acids. V was clipped by 3 bases and J by 0 bases, with 8 bases between them. CDR3 nucleotide sequence: TGTGCCATCAGTGAACGCGCAATGAACACTGAAGCTTTCTTT. Translating it yields CAISERAMNTEAFF.

The sample holds a few counts of this clone. The rearrangement links TRBV7-9 to TRBJ2-1; tentative D call: TRBD1 (5 bases). Germline V gene sequence: CDR1 SEHNR, CDR2 FQNEAQ (reference sequence). This CDR3 has 12 residues. The V gene lost 1 base and the J gene lost 8 bases, with 6 bases spanning the gap. The CDR3 DNA reads as TGTGCCAGCAGCTTAGTACAGGATGAGCAGTTCTTC. Protein: CASSLVQDEQFF. The whole variable domain, remainder taken from reference TRBV7-9 and TRBJ2-1, is DTGVSQNPRHKITKRGQNVTFRCDPISEHNRLYWYRQTLGQGPEFLTYFQNEAQLEKSRLLSDRFSAERPKGSFSTLEIQRTEQGDSAMYLCASSLVQDEQFFGPGTRLTVL.

The count of this clone is one. J is TRBJ1-2 and V is TRBV7-9; 11 bases fit TRBD1. V lost 5 bases to trimming and J lost 7 bases; unmatched junction nucleotides: 6. The CDR3 runs 14 residues. Germline CDR1 and CDR2: SEHNR and FQNEAQ (reference sequence). CDR3 region: CASSRDRGLAGYTF. CDR3 coding DNA: TGTGCCAGCAGCCGGGACAGGGGGTTGGCTGGCTACACCTTC. The entire variable domain, with the rest obtained from reference TRBV7-9 and TRBJ1-2, is as follows: DTGVSQNPRHKITKRGQNVTFRCDPISEHNRLYWYRQTLGQGPEFLTYFQNEAQLEKSRLLSDRFSAERPKGSFSTLEIQRTEQGDSAMYLCASSRDRGLAGYTFGSGTRLTVV.

The rearrangement links TRBV2 to TRBJ1-1; 9 bases line up with TRBD1. V dropped 7 bases and J dropped 3; count of bases not matched to a gene: 3. The CDR3 runs to 13 residues. Per the germline V gene, CDR1 is SNHLY and CDR2 is FYNNEI. Written as DNA, the CDR3 is TGTGCCAGCAAACGGACAGGGGACACTGAAGCTTTCTTT. This gives the protein CASKRTGDTEAFF.

This chain connects TRBV27 to TRBJ2-3; 16 nucleotides line up with TRBD2. The J segment lost 5 bases and the V segment lost 5 bases, leaving 4 bases of the junction unmatched. Germline lookup yields CDR1 MNHEY and CDR2 SMNVEV (reference sequence). This CDR3 is 16 amino acids long. The CDR3 loop reads CASSPGLAGGVDTQYF. For the CDR3, the DNA is TGTGCCAGCAGTCCGGGACTAGCGGGAGGGGTAGATACGCAGTATTTT.